Given below is one T cell receptor (beta chain) in context. What it binds is not known. The data are from a study of cytomegalovirus exposure and HLA in healthy donors. Findings of the study overall: What was likely a sequencing artifact was a cluster of highly shared sequence variants. Investigators reported approximately 150 TCR beta chains as tied to cytomegalovirus. Clonal expansion, a later analysis showed, was greater in HLA-associated TCR beta chains than in equally common others.

In the PCR, 60 Vbeta and 13 Jbeta primers were used. Sequencing used immunoSEQ multiplex PCR; TCRdb keeps in-frame clones, though not all of them. Of some 150,000 clones listed, about 80% are singletons. The donors, nominally healthy at sampling, likely had unrecorded immune exposures. The sample taken for sequencing was PBMCs. The clonotype originates from a man aged 18 to 29 in good health and CMV-seropositive.

The DNA of the CDR3 is TGTGCCAGCAAATCTATCGGACAGCAAGAGACCCAGTACTTC. Its translation: CASKSIGQQETQYF. This rearrangement joins TRBV27 to TRBJ2-5, with D maybe TRBD1 (6 bases). Germline values: CDR1 MNHEY, CDR2 SMNVEV (reference sequence). The CDR3 totals 14 residues. The V end lost 7 bases, the J end lost 2 bases, and 14 bases lay between the germline ends.